This TCR beta chain is from a study of OX40 agonist ivuxolimab in advanced cancers. Repertoires were generated with immunoSEQ multiplex PCR, while TCRdb's copy carries only in-frame clones and drops some. The sample contains approximately 98,000 clones, 84% of which appear only once. Overall study findings and caveats: Normalized T-cell clonal expansion was also low in a subset of nonresponders.

V was clipped by 2 bases and J by 3 bases, with 10 bases between them. This CDR3 region has 14 residues. Turning to this clone: The antigen remains undetermined.

Patients with autoimmune history or systemic immunosuppression were excluded. The genes are TRBV5-3 and TRBJ2-3; D possibly corresponds to TRBD1 (6 bases). TRBV5-3 has ORF status, its function being uncertain. The sequencing used CD4+ or CD8+ T cells sorted from blood, collected in a trial of the OX40 agonist ivuxolimab. This receptor was obtained from an adult with an advanced solid tumor such as melanoma, head and neck, liver or kidney cancer. The CDR3 nucleotides are TGTGCCAGAAGCTTATACAGGGTGACAGATACGCAGTATTTT. The encoded protein is CARSLYRVTDTQYF.